The 23 T cell receptor beta chains below all came from one sample that was sequenced in a study of monozygotic twins with inflammatory bowel disease. Reanalyzing the 5' RACE reads, TCRdb keeps one entry per CDR3 protein, without DNA. There are some 450,000 distinct CDR3 sequences in the sample, with roughly 2.2% held by the top ten. Sequencing was performed on blood. The receptors shown here come from a human donor with ulcerative colitis or Crohn's disease, or a healthy co-twin of an affected twin (not recorded which).

The rearrangement joins TRBV11-2 to TRBJ2-5; the TCRdb call, TRBD1, lacks DNA for checking. The CDR3 contains 15 residues. In germline, CDR1 is SGHAT, CDR2 FQNNGV. The CDR3 loop is CASSRDRGSGETQYF.

The chain employs TRBV2 and TRBJ2-5; TCRdb designates TRBD2, a call that cannot be tested without DNA. The germline V gene encodes CDR1 SNHLY and CDR2 FYNNEI. This CDR3 is built from 16 residues. The CDR3 loop reads CASTPGLAGAQETQYF.

The chain is built from TRBV4-2 and TRBJ2-3. Germline V gives CDR1 LGHNA, CDR2 YNFKEQ. There are 17 residues in the CDR3. The chain's CDR3 is CASSQAAAVLSADTQYF.

The CDR3 loop reads CASRETGSGELFF. V gene TRBV6-1 combines with J gene TRBJ2-2; TCRdb's assignment of TRBD1 cannot be checked, as there is no DNA. The germline gives CDR1 MNHNS, CDR2 SASEGT. This CDR3 is 13 amino acids long.

This rearrangement joins TRBV12-3 or TRBV12-4 to TRBJ1-6; TCRdb picks TRBD1, but there is no DNA to check that call. The CDR3 covers 14 residues. CDR3 sequence reads: CASSSRPENSPLHF.

The chain has TRBV27 and TRBJ1-6; TCRdb indicates TRBD1, and absent DNA this call remains unverified. This CDR3 has 17 amino acids. The germline CDR1 and CDR2 sequences are MNHEY and SMNVEV (reference sequence). CDR3: CASTLRGVGSYNSPLHF.

This rearrangement joins TRBV12-3 or TRBV12-4 to TRBJ2-1; TCRdb calls TRBD2, which cannot be checked without DNA. CDR3 size: 14 residues. CDR3 protein: CASSLSGRSDEQFF.

The chain recombines TRBV10-3 with TRBJ1-5; as DNA is missing, the TRBD1 call by TCRdb cannot be tested. CDR1 and CDR2 from the germline V gene are ENHRY and SYGVKD. The CDR3 spans 13 residues. This CDR3 is CAIRVTENQPQHF.

This rearrangement joins TRBV6-2 or TRBV6-3 to TRBJ1-5. CDR1 MNHEY and CDR2 SVGEGT come from the germline V gene. The CDR3 has 17 amino acids. The CDR3 region is CASSLVPGAGGNQPQHF.

This chain links TRBV5-5 with TRBJ2-5; TCRdb outputs TRBD2, but without DNA this stays unchecked. CDR3 length: 15 residues. From germline, CDR1 is SGHKS and CDR2 YYEKEE (reference sequence). The CDR3 loop is CASSLRLAVQETQYF. Together with reference TRBV5-5 and TRBJ2-5, the CDR3 gives the full variable domain: DAGVTQSPTHLIKTRGQQVTLRCSPISGHKSVSWYQQVLGQGPQFIFQYYEKEERGRGNFPDRFSARQFPNYSSELNVNALLLGDSALYLCASSLRLAVQETQYFGPGTRLLVL.

This chain links TRBV29-1 with TRBJ1-4. The CDR3 is made up of 12 amino acids. Germline V gene sequence: CDR1 SQVTM, CDR2 ANQGSEA. The CDR3 sequence is CSAGNGGEKLFF.

The V call is TRBV30, the J call TRBJ1-2; TCRdb names TRBD1, which stays unverified in the absence of DNA. CDR1 is GTSNPN and CDR2 is SVGIG in the germline V gene (reference sequence). This CDR3 contains 12 residues. The CDR3 loop reads CAWNDRRVGYTF.

The V gene is TRBV12-3 or TRBV12-4, the J gene TRBJ2-2; TCRdb names TRBD1, which stays unverified in the absence of DNA. This CDR3 contains 16 residues. CDR3 protein: CASSLFDRVVPGELFF.

The genes are TRBV14 and TRBJ2-7; as DNA is missing, the TRBD1 call by TCRdb cannot be tested. This CDR3 contains 15 residues. The germline V gene has CDR1 SGHDN and CDR2 FVKESK. This CDR3 is CALHSDGTGVHEQYF.

J is TRBJ2-4 and V is TRBV7-3; checking the TCRdb D call of TRBD1 is not possible without DNA. The CDR3 loop spans 13 amino acids. Per germline, CDR1 SGHTA and CDR2 FQGTGA. This chain's CDR3 is CASSLNRGDIQYF.

J is TRBJ1-1 and V is TRBV6-1; absent DNA, TCRdb's TRBD1 call cannot be checked. Germline V gives CDR1 MNHNS, CDR2 SASEGT. This CDR3 is built from 15 residues. The CDR3 sequence: CASSPPPQLNTEAFF.

This chain uses TRBV12-3 or TRBV12-4 with TRBJ1-2; TCRdb's D call of TRBD1 is untestable without DNA. The CDR3 contains 12 residues. The CDR3 sequence is CASSPGARGYTF.

V is TRBV12-3 or TRBV12-4 and J is TRBJ2-7; without DNA, the TCRdb call of TRBD1 cannot be checked. The CDR3 totals 13 residues. The CDR3 spells CASSSGTGYEQYF.

The V call is TRBV20-1, the J call TRBJ2-1; TCRdb names TRBD2, which stays unverified in the absence of DNA. CDR1 is DFQATT, CDR2 SNEGSKA, per germline (reference sequence). The CDR3 runs to 13 residues. This CDR3 is CSHPVAGANEQFF.

CDR3 sequence: CASSLLGGSNTGELFF. The chain uses TRBV5-4 and TRBJ2-2; checking the TCRdb D call of TRBD1 is not possible without DNA. CDR3 length: 16 amino acids. CDR1 is SGHNT and CDR2 is YYREEE in the germline V gene (reference sequence).

The chain links TRBV6-1 to TRBJ1-1; TCRdb's D gene call, TRBD1, goes unchecked for lack of DNA. The germline V gene has CDR1 MNHNS and CDR2 SASEGT. This CDR3 comprises 14 residues. CDR3 amino acids: CASSLRAGGLEAFF.

The CDR3 sequence is CASSETGGGELFF. The rearrangement links TRBV6-6 to TRBJ2-2; there is no DNA to check the TCRdb D call of TRBD1. Germline V CDR1 and CDR2: MNHNY, SVGAGI (reference sequence). CDR3 size: 13 residues.

The rearrangement joins TRBV18 to TRBJ2-2; TCRdb indicates TRBD2, and absent DNA this call remains unverified. Germline CDR1 is KGHSH and CDR2 is LQKENI. This CDR3 has 13 amino acids. The CDR3 is CASLAQNVGELFF.